The text below deals with one TCR beta chain. Its antigen is unknown. The germline V and J ends were trimmed by 0 bases and 4 bases, with 18 bases remaining between them. CDR3 length equals 16 residues. Germline-derived CDR1 and CDR2 are DFQATT and SNEGSKA (reference sequence). This entry is derived from a study of blood T cells in healthy people across ages. Alongside a J-beta primer mix, a sample-barcoded 5' primer served in a second PCR lasting roughly 6 to 11 cycles. TCRdb reprocessed the 5' RACE reads via MiXCR and lists one record per CDR3 protein. The top ten hold 13% of the sample, which has 800,000 to 950,000 distinct CDR3 sequences, around 46% seen once. Study findings and constraints: A greater number of naive CD4+ cells and higher diversity distinguished long-lived donors from aged donors. Per million T cells, the diversity of TCR beta decreased roughly linearly as age advanced. The donors' CMV status was not determined, possibly confounding changes in expanded clonotypes.

The sequenced sample consisted of blood. V usage is TRBV20-1 and J usage is TRBJ2-5; D gene ambiguous. The TCR originated in a man aged 30 to 39 in good health. In nucleotides, the CDR3 is TGCAGTGCTAGAGATTCCCCTCGCCTTCGAGGAGAGACCCAGTACTTC. Its protein product is CSARDSPRLRGETQYF.